This is a list of T cell receptor beta chains from one sample in a study of blood T cells in healthy people across ages. TCRdb passed the 5' RACE reads through MiXCR, listing each CDR3 protein once. The sample carries 1.5 million to 2 million distinct CDR3 sequences, around 35% recorded once. Sequenced input: blood. The origin of the receptors is a woman aged 25 to 45 in good health. CDR3s include the opening cysteine and the closing phenylalanine or tryptophan. D genes are given only for firm matches. Size is stated for part of the rows, as once, few or many counts, or as a class when the clone is expanded.

clone_size | j_call | v_call | d_call | cdr3_aa | cdr3_nt
few | TRBJ2-3 | TRBV28 | NA | CASSHQGPITDTQYF | TGTGCCAGCAGTCATCAGGGGCCGATCACAGATACGCAGTATTTT
NA | TRBJ2-7 | TRBV3-1 | TRBD2 | CASSPQQGLAPYEQYF | TGTGCCAGCAGTCCCCAGCAAGGACTAGCCCCCTACGAGCAGTACTTC
many | TRBJ2-5 | TRBV13 | TRBD1 | CASSSPGQGKETQYF | TGTGCCAGCAGCTCACCGGGACAGGGGAAAGAGACCCAGTACTTC
few | TRBJ2-7 | TRBV6-1 | TRBD1 | CASEGQAAYEQYF | TGTGCCAGCGAAGGACAGGCCGCCTACGAGCAGTACTTC
NA | TRBJ1-5 | TRBV20-1 | TRBD1 | CSARVGQGLGNQPQHF | TGCAGTGCTAGAGTAGGACAGGGTTTGGGTAATCAGCCCCAGCATTTT
few | TRBJ2-7 | TRBV27 | TRBD2 | CASSLSDSGLAGDEQYF | TGTGCCAGCAGTCTTAGCGACTCTGGACTAGCGGGAGACGAGCAGTACTTC
NA | TRBJ2-1 | TRBV13 | NA | CASSLNRDAYNNEQFF | TGTGCCAGCAGCTTGAACCGGGACGCTTATAACAATGAGCAGTTCTTC
few | TRBJ1-2 | TRBV20-1 | TRBD1 | CSASRFGTGGHGYTF | TGCAGTGCTAGTAGATTTGGGACAGGGGGCCATGGCTACACCTTC
NA | TRBJ2-5 | TRBV20-1 | NA | CSARTGNQETQYF | TGCAGTGCTAGAACGGGGAACCAAGAGACCCAGTACTTC
NA | TRBJ2-7 | TRBV4-1 | NA | CASSHAPGAGPSYEQYF | TGCGCCAGCAGCCATGCCCCGGGAGCGGGCCCATCCTACGAGCAGTACTTC
NA | TRBJ2-3 | TRBV20-1 | TRBD2 | CSASPSSAGARRDTQYF | TGCAGTGCTAGCCCCTCATCGGCGGGAGCCCGGAGGGATACGCAGTATTTT
few | TRBJ2-7 | TRBV30 | NA | CAWSVGVFEQYF | TGTGCCTGGAGTGTAGGGGTCTTTGAGCAGTACTTC
NA | TRBJ2-7 | TRBV10-2 | TRBD1 | CASSETGTGFYEQYF | TGCGCCAGCAGTGAGACCGGGACAGGGTTCTACGAGCAGTACTTC
once | TRBJ2-3 | TRBV12-3/TRBV12-4 | NA | CASSLERVGADTQYF | TGTGCCAGCAGTTTGGAGCGGGTGGGCGCAGATACGCAGTATTTT
NA | TRBJ2-1 | TRBV12-3/TRBV12-4 | TRBD2 | CASSRTRGRGEAEQFF | TGTGCCAGCAGCCGGACTCGCGGGAGGGGGGAAGCGGAGCAGTTCTTC
NA | TRBJ2-3 | TRBV20-1 | NA | CSARDPRGAGDTQYF | TGCAGTGCTAGAGACCCAAGGGGGGCGGGAGATACGCAGTATTTT
few | TRBJ1-2 | TRBV20-1 | NA | CSPPGGGEGYGYTF | TGCAGCCCCCCGGGCGGCGGGGAAGGCTATGGCTACACCTTC
NA | TRBJ1-5 | TRBV5-1 | NA | CASSLRPGASNQPQHF | TGCGCCAGCAGCTTGCGGCCAGGGGCGTCGAATCAGCCCCAGCATTTT
few | TRBJ2-7 | TRBV29-1 | NA | CSVEQGRGEQYF | TGCAGCGTTGAGCAGGGGAGGGGCGAGCAGTACTTC
NA | TRBJ2-2 | TRBV20-1 | TRBD1 | CSAPTVSGGNTGELFF | TGCAGTGCGCCCACCGTGTCAGGGGGGAACACCGGGGAGCTGTTTTTT
once | TRBJ2-1 | TRBV4-2 | NA | CASSQPLRRGASEQFF | TGTGCCAGCAGCCAACCGCTACGCAGGGGGGCATCTGAGCAGTTCTTC
NA | TRBJ1-2 | TRBV15 | NA | CATRSRVQVGGYTF | TGTGCCACCAGAAGTCGGGTCCAAGTAGGCGGCTACACCTTC
NA | TRBJ2-1 | TRBV9 | TRBD2 | CASSKGLAEDNEQFF | TGTGCCAGCAGCAAGGGACTAGCGGAAGACAATGAGCAGTTCTTC
few | TRBJ2-1 | TRBV20-1 | NA | CSARDDNRYYNEQFF | TGCAGTGCTAGAGATGACAACAGATACTACAATGAGCAGTTCTTC
NA | TRBJ2-4 | TRBV5-4 | TRBD1 | CASSIHGTGTREQYF | TGTGCCAGCAGCATCCACGGGACAGGGACTCGGGAGCAGTACTTC
NA | TRBJ1-5 | TRBV19 | NA | CASKVKDGNGPQHF | TGTGCCAGTAAAGTGAAGGACGGTAACGGGCCCCAGCATTTT
few | TRBJ2-2 | TRBV10-3 | TRBD2 | CAIKAGANTGELFF | TGTGCCATCAAGGCGGGGGCGAACACCGGGGAGCTGTTTTTT